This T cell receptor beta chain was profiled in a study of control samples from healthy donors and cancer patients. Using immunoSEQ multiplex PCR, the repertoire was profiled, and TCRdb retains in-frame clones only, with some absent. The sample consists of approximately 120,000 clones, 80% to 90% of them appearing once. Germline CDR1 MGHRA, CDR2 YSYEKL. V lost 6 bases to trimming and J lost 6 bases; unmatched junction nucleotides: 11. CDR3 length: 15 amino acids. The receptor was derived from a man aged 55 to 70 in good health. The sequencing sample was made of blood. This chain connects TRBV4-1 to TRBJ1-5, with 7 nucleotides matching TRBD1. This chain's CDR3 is CASSLGQEDGQPQHF. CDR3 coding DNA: TGCGCCAGCAGTCTTGGACAGGAAGATGGTCAGCCCCAGCATTTT.